This TCR beta chain was captured in a study of cytomegalovirus exposure and HLA in healthy donors. Notes on the study in general: With later analysis, a missense DCLRE1C variant became linked to TCR beta V- and J-gene trimming. Diagnosis of cytomegalovirus status made by the classifier reportedly showed high specificity and sensitivity. In a later analysis, HLA-C alleles had the fewest associated TCRs, DRB1 alleles the most.

The CDR3 consists of 16 residues. The junction had 4 bases not matched to a gene; V was cut back by 2 bases and J by 1 base. Germline V gene sequence: CDR1 SGDLS, CDR2 YYNGEE. PCR used 60 Vbeta primers and 13 Jbeta primers. Profiling relied on immunoSEQ multiplex PCR, and the TCRdb table lists in-frame clones only, not all of them. Of around 200,000 clones listed, almost 80% were seen once; the top ten hold 1.5% to 2%. Comment on this clone: Antigen specificity is unknown.

Donors counted as nominally healthy when sampled, yet unrecorded immune exposures were likely. The receptor's source is a young man in good health and CMV-seronegative. The sequenced sample was PBMCs. The chain carries TRBV9 and TRBJ2-2, with 8 nucleotides matching TRBD2. The DNA of the CDR3 is TGTGCCAGCAGCGTCTCAGCGGGGGAGAACACCGGGGAGCTGTTTTTT. Protein product: CASSVSAGENTGELFF. The whole variable domain, filled in from reference TRBV9 and TRBJ2-2, reads DSGVTQTPKHLITATGQRVTLRCSPRSGDLSVYWYQQSLDQGLQFLIQYYNGEERAKGNILERFSAQQFPDLHSELNLSSLELGDSALYFCASSVSAGENTGELFFGEGSRLTVL.